This TCR beta chain was profiled in a study of radiation and T cells in renal cell carcinoma. Whole-study results and caveats: From baseline, blood top tumor clonotypes peaked at 2 weeks post-radiation.

Specified time point: blood 2 weeks post-SBRT. Treatment denoted: 15 Gy SBRT to primary tumor, nephrectomy 4 weeks later. After SBRT, blood was collected at 2 and 4 weeks, plus baseline. This renal cell carcinoma was of the clear cell type. Clones were sequenced by immunoSEQ multiplex PCR, and TCRdb holds only the in-frame ones, with some missing. The table includes about 130,000 clones, 65% to 85% detected once. Germline CDR1 and CDR2: SGDLS and YYNGEE. V dropped 4 bases and J dropped 2 bases, with 14 bases sitting between them. The CDR3 covers 15 residues. As regards this clone: Its antigen is not known.

The sample consisted of blood, taken from a patient whose treatment included radiotherapy and nephrectomy. The V and J genes are TRBV9 and TRBJ2-3, with no clear D. This TCR came from a man aged 45-60 years with renal cell carcinoma. In DNA, the CDR3 is TGTGCCAGCAGCCCTAGGACGGCTTCCACAGATACGCAGTATTTT. This sequence encodes CASSPRTASTDTQYF.